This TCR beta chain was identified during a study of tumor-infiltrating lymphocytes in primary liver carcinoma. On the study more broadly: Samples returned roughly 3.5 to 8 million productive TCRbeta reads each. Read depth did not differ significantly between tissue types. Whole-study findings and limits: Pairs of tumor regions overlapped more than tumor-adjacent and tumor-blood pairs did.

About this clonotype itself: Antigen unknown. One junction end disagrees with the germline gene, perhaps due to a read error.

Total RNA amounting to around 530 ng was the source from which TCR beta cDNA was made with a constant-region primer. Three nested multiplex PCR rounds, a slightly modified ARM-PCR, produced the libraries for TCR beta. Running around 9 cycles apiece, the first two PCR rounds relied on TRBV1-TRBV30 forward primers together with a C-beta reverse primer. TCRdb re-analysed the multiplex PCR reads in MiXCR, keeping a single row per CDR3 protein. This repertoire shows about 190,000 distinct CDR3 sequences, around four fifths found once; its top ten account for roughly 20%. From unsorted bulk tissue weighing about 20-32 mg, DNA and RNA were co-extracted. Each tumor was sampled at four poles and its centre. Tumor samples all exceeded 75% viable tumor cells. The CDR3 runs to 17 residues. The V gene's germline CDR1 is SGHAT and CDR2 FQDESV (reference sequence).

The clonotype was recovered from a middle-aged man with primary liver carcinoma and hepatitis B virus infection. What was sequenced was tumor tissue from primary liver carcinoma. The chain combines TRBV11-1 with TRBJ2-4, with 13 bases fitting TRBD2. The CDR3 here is CVSSFPGTSGTKNIQHF. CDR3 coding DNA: TGTGTCAGCAGCTTCCCCGGGACTAGCGGGACCAAAAACATTCAGCACTTT.